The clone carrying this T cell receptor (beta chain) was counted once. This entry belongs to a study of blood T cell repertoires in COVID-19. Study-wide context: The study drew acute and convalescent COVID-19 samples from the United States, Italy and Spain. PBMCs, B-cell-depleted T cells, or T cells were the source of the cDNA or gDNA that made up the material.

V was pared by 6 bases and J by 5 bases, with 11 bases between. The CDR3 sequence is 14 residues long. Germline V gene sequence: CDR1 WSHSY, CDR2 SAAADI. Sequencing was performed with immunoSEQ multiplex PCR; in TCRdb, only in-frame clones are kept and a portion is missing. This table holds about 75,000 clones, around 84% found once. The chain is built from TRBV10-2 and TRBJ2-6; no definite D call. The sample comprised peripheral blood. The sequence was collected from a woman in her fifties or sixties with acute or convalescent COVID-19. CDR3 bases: TGCGCCAGCAGCCTCAGATTCCGGGCCAACGTCCTGACTTTC. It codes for CASSLRFRANVLTF.